These 27 T cell receptor beta chains share one sample of origin, sequenced in a study of blood T cell repertoires in COVID-19. Assay used: immunoSEQ multiplex PCR; TCRdb lists only in-frame clones, some missing. The table lists 150,000 to 200,000 clones, around 90% of them singletons. Input material: PBMCs or T cells enriched from blood (not recorded which). Every receptor here comes from a woman under 40 who had recovered from COVID-19.

V is TRBV12-3 or TRBV12-4 and J is TRBJ2-1; a possible D gene is TRBD1 (5 bases). This CDR3 comprises 11 residues. V was cut by 4 bases and J by 10 bases, with 8 bases left in between. CDR3 amino acids: CASSSRQEQFF. CDR3 in DNA: TGTGCCAGCAGTTCCCGACAGGAGCAGTTCTTC.

This chain links TRBV9 with TRBJ1-1, with D perhaps matching TRBD1 (5 bases). This CDR3 has 14 amino acids. In germline, CDR1 is SGDLS, CDR2 YYNGEE. V gave up 2 bases and J gave up 4 bases, with 12 bases separating them. DNA of the CDR3: TGTGCCAGCAGCGTGGGAGGGGAGGGCACTGAAGCTTTCTTT. Protein: CASSVGGEGTEAFF.

The V gene is TRBV11-3, the J gene TRBJ2-5; 7 nucleotides align to TRBD1. The trim removed 2 bases at V and 1 base at J, leaving 1 base unmatched. CDR3 size: 14 residues. Germline V gene sequence: CDR1 SGHNT, CDR2 YENEEA. The DNA for the CDR3 is TGTGCCAGCAGCTTACGGGACAGCCAAGAGACCCAGTACTTC. It codes for CASSLRDSQETQYF.

The genes are TRBV19 and TRBJ1-1; 9 bases align to TRBD1. V dropped 6 bases and J dropped 4; count of bases not matched to a gene: 6. Germline CDR1 LNHDA, CDR2 SQIVND (reference sequence). This CDR3 comprises 14 residues. CDR3 coding DNA: TGTGCCAGTAGGAGGACAGGGGATGCCACTGAAGCTTTCTTT. It encodes CASRRTGDATEAFF.

The chain recombines TRBV3-1 (or the pseudogene TRBV3-2) with TRBJ2-3; 7 bases agree with TRBD2. The junction had 10 bases not matched to a gene; V was cut back by 0 bases and J by 4 bases. Germline values: CDR1 LGHDT, CDR2 YNNKEL (reference sequence). The CDR3 is made up of 17 amino acids. The CDR3 bases are TGTGCCAGCAGCCAAGACGTAATAAGGACTAGGGCAGATACGCAGTATTTT. Encoded protein: CASSQDVIRTRADTQYF.

V gene TRBV14 combines with J gene TRBJ1-4, with no clear D. Germline loops: CDR1 SGHDN, CDR2 FVKESK. The length of the CDR3 is 14 residues. V lost 2 bases and J 8 bases, leaving 12 bases between the germline ends. The CDR3: CASSQSLAREKLFF. CDR3 DNA: TGTGCCAGCAGCCAATCCCTCGCCCGGGAAAAACTGTTTTTT.

This clone appeared once. The rearrangement uses TRBV4-2 and TRBJ1-1; D might be TRBD1 (6 bases). This CDR3 region has 14 residues. Germline V gives CDR1 LGHNA, CDR2 YNFKEQ. The V gene lost 4 bases and the J gene lost 7 bases, with 16 bases spanning the gap. DNA of the CDR3: TGTGCCAGCAGCCCCATCATTGACAGGCGTGAAGCTTTCTTT. Protein: CASSPIIDRREAFF.

This clone appeared a few times. The chain links TRBV6-5 to TRBJ2-6; D may be TRBD1 (5 bases). V was trimmed by 6 bases and J by 2 bases, leaving 11 bases between them. The germline V gene encodes CDR1 MNHEY and CDR2 SVGAGI. The CDR3 is made up of 15 amino acids. The CDR3 DNA follows: TGTGCCAGCAGAACAGGCCTTGCTGGGGCCAACGTCCTGACTTTC. Translation gives CASRTGLAGANVLTF.

About this clone itself: The same CDR3 arises from other DNA sequences in this sample as well. The gene calls are TRBV5-1 and TRBJ2-2, with TRBD2 matching 9 bases. CDR3 length equals 15 residues. Trimming cost V 3 bases and J 4 bases; bases outside gene matches: 4. The V gene's germline CDR1 is SGHRS and CDR2 YFSETQ. The CDR3 loop reads CASSSGLASTGELFF. The CDR3 region has the DNA TGCGCCAGCAGCTCGGGACTAGCAAGCACCGGGGAGCTGTTTTTT. Looking up the rest from reference TRBV5-1 and TRBJ2-2 gives the full variable domain: KAGVTQTPRYLIKTRGQQVTLSCSPISGHRSVSWYQQTPGQGLQFLFEYFSETQRNKGNFPGRFSGRQFSNSRSEMNVSTLELGDSALYLCASSSGLASTGELFFGEGSRLTVL.

This chain uses TRBV4-2 with TRBJ2-2; a weak D match, TRBD1 (5 bases). The germline CDR1 and CDR2 sequences are LGHNA and YNFKEQ. V was clipped by 1 base and J by 7 bases, with 13 bases between them. This CDR3 comprises 15 residues. The CDR3: CASSQGTGYGGELFF. The CDR3 coding sequence is TGTGCCAGCAGCCAAGGCACAGGTTACGGCGGGGAGCTGTTTTTT.

The genes are TRBV27 and TRBJ1-1, with D maybe TRBD1 (6 bases). V gave up 4 bases and J gave up 1 base, with 16 bases separating them. The CDR3 consists of 16 residues. Germline lookup yields CDR1 MNHEY and CDR2 SMNVEV (reference sequence). The DNA for the CDR3 is TGTGCCAGCAGTTCAAAAGGAAACAGGGAGAACACTGAAGCTTTCTTT. Amino acids: CASSSKGNRENTEAFF.

This chain uses TRBV9 with TRBJ1-2, with TRBD1 as a possible D gene (6 bases). Germline loops: CDR1 SGDLS, CDR2 YYNGEE. This CDR3 comprises 13 residues. V shed 7 bases and J shed 0 bases, with 10 bases lying between them. DNA for the CDR3: TGTGCCAGCGGGACACTTTCTAACTATGGCTACACCTTC. Translation gives CASGTLSNYGYTF.

The rearrangement joins TRBV5-5 to TRBJ2-2, with a possible D match to TRBD1 (5 bases). The germline V gene has CDR1 SGHKS and CDR2 YYEKEE (reference sequence). The CDR3 consists of 15 residues. Trimming pared 0 bases from V and 7 bases from J, leaving 13 bases between. The CDR3 bases are TGTGCCAGCAGCTTGGGCGACAGCTCGGTCGGGGAGCTGTTTTTT. Its protein is CASSLGDSSVGELFF. Filled out from reference TRBV5-5 and TRBJ2-2, the complete variable domain reads DAGVTQSPTHLIKTRGQQVTLRCSPISGHKSVSWYQQVLGQGPQFIFQYYEKEERGRGNFPDRFSARQFPNYSSELNVNALLLGDSALYLCASSLGDSSVGELFFGEGSRLTVL.

The J gene is TRBJ1-1, the V gene TRBV7-2; D might be TRBD1 (5 bases). The CDR3 spans 15 residues. CDR1 is SGHTA and CDR2 is FQGNSA in the germline V gene. The V and J ends lost 2 bases and 0 bases respectively, with 10 bases between them. The CDR3 loop reads CASSLRQQLNTEAFF. DNA of the CDR3: TGTGCCAGCAGCTTAAGACAGCAACTGAACACTGAAGCTTTCTTT.

V gene TRBV7-9 combines with J gene TRBJ1-4; a possible D gene is TRBD1 (5 bases). The CDR3 has 14 amino acids. Between the trimmed V and J ends, which lost 5 bases and 8 bases, there was a span of 15 bases. From germline, CDR1 is SEHNR and CDR2 FQNEAQ (reference sequence). The DNA for the CDR3 is TGTGCCAGCAGCCGGTCGGGGGGAGGCGAAAAACTGTTTTTT. This encodes CASSRSGGGEKLFF.

The rearrangement links TRBV23-1 to TRBJ1-2, with TRBD1 matching over 11 bases. TRBV23-1 is labeled an ORF, and its function is uncertain. The ends lost 1 base at V and 3 bases at J; junction bases unmatched: 7. This CDR3 is built from 17 residues. The CDR3 sequence is CASSQYFGDRGYYGYTF. The CDR3 DNA is TGCGCCAGCAGTCAATATTTTGGGGACAGGGGGTACTATGGCTACACCTTC.

This sequence joins TRBV4-3 and TRBJ1-2; D not resolved. The CDR3 has 13 residues. V lost 0 bases, J lost 5 bases, and 7 bases lay in between. CDR1 is LGHNA, CDR2 YSLEER, per germline. CDR3 in DNA: TGCGCCAGCAGCCAAGACAGGCGATATGGCTACACCTTC. It translates to CASSQDRRYGYTF.

In its sample, this clone was seen a few times. This sequence joins TRBV7-6 and TRBJ1-2; 7 nucleotides agree with TRBD1. Germline V CDR1 and CDR2: SGHVS, FNYEAQ. V trimming: 5 bases; J trimming: 4 bases; junction bases outside the gene matches: 10. The CDR3 runs to 15 residues. CDR3 nucleotides: TGTGCCAGCAGCCCACAGACAGGGACGGCCTATGGCTACACCTTC. Protein product: CASSPQTGTAYGYTF.

The V call is TRBV25-1, the J call TRBJ2-1, with TRBD1 as a possible D gene (5 bases). The CDR3 is 14 residues long. The V and J ends lost 1 base and 6 bases respectively, with 10 bases between them. Per the germline V gene, CDR1 is MGHDK and CDR2 is SYGVNS. CDR3 DNA sequence: TGTGCCAGCAGTGAATGGGCAGGGTCCAATGAGCAGTTCTTC. Translating it yields CASSEWAGSNEQFF.

CDR3 in amino acids: CASSRTSGGATGELFF. CDR3 sequence (DNA): TGTGCCAGCAGCCGGACTAGCGGGGGGGCCACCGGGGAGCTGTTTTTT. The chain is built from TRBV9 and TRBJ2-2, with 15 positions matching TRBD2. CDR1 and CDR2 from the germline V gene are SGDLS and YYNGEE. CDR3 length equals 16 residues. V was pared by 4 bases and J by 4 bases, with 2 bases of the junction left unmatched.

The chain has TRBV28 and TRBJ1-4; possible D gene TRBD1, 5 bases. Germline CDR1 and CDR2: MDHEN and SYDVKM. V was shortened by 0 bases and J by 5 bases, with 10 bases between the two germline ends. The CDR3 runs 15 residues. For the CDR3, the DNA is TGTGCCAGCAGTTTATGGGGGCAGAAAAATGAAAAACTGTTTTTT. This translates into CASSLWGQKNEKLFF.

The V call is TRBV18, the J call TRBJ2-5; 9 nucleotides line up with TRBD2. The CDR3 spans 15 residues. CDR1 is KGHSH and CDR2 is LQKENI in the germline V gene. Unmatched junction bases numbered 6, after V lost 0 bases and J lost 7 bases. The CDR3 protein is CASSPPAGGHRTQYF. The CDR3 DNA is TGTGCCAGCTCACCACCGGCGGGAGGGCATAGGACCCAGTACTTC.

V and J are TRBV10-1 and TRBJ1-1; 8 positions agree with TRBD1. CDR1 WNHNN and CDR2 SYGVQD come from the germline V gene (reference sequence). With V trimmed by 7 bases and J by 6 bases, 10 bases remained unmatched. The CDR3 is 14 amino acids. The CDR3 sequence is CASTRTGTHAEAFF. The CDR3 DNA reads as TGCGCCAGCACCCGGACAGGGACCCACGCTGAAGCTTTCTTT.

The V call is TRBV29-1, the J call TRBJ2-1, with D possibly being TRBD2 (6 bases). The length of the CDR3 is 14 residues. V was shortened by 4 bases and J by 0 bases, with 10 bases between the two germline ends. Germline V gene sequence: CDR1 SQVTM, CDR2 ANQGSEA. CDR3 nucleotide sequence: TGCAGCGTTGTGCGGGATGGCTCCTACAATGAGCAGTTCTTC. It is translated as CSVVRDGSYNEQFF.

This chain joins TRBV2 and TRBJ2-7; the D gene is possibly TRBD1 (6 bases). Trimming left V 6 bases short and J 0 bases short, with 12 bases between. The CDR3 has 14 residues. Looked up from germline, CDR1 is SNHLY and CDR2 is FYNNEI. DNA for the CDR3: TGTGCCAGCAGCCACAGGGTCAGCTCCTACGAGCAGTACTTC. Translated: CASSHRVSSYEQYF.

The V and J genes are TRBV28 and TRBJ1-3; TRBD1 is a possible D gene (5 bases). Trimming cost V 5 bases and J 3 bases, with 20 bases left between them. Germline CDR1 and CDR2: MDHEN and SYDVKM. This CDR3 is 17 amino acids long. CDR3: CASSNLGDTRLGNTIYF. The DNA for the CDR3 is TGTGCCAGCAGTAACCTAGGGGATACAAGACTTGGAAACACCATATATTTT.

V is TRBV11-3 and J is TRBJ2-5; maybe TRBD2 (6 bases). CDR1 is SGHNT, CDR2 YENEEA, per germline. V gave up 6 bases and J gave up 3 bases, with 20 bases separating them. The CDR3 extends over 16 amino acids. CDR3 coding DNA: TGTGCCAGCAGTTCGGTAGGGCGGGGCCCGAAAGAGACCCAGTACTTC. This sequence encodes CASSSVGRGPKETQYF.